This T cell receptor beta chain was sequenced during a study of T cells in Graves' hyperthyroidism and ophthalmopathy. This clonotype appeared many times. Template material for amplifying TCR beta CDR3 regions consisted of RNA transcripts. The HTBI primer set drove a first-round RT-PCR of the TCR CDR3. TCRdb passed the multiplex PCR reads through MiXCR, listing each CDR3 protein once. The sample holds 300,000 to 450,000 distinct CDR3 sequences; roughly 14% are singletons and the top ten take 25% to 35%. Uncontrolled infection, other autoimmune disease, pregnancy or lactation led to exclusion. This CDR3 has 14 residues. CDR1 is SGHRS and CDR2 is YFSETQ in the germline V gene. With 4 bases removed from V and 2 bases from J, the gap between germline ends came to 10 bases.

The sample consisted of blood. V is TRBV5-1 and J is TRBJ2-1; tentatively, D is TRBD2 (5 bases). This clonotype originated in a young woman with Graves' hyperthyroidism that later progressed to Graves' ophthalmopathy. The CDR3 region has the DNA TGCGCCAGCAGCCGGGATAGCGCCTACAATGAGCAGTTCTTC. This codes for CASSRDSAYNEQFF.